This T cell receptor (beta chain) was sequenced for a study of cytomegalovirus exposure and HLA in healthy donors. Overall study findings and caveats: Within the data, a cluster of highly shared sequence variants was likely a sequencing artifact.

In regard to this clone: Its antigen is as yet unknown.

Trimming removed 3 bases at V and 0 bases at J, with 15 bases between. Per germline, CDR1 LNHDA and CDR2 SQIVND (reference sequence). The CDR3 has 16 amino acids. PCR was performed using 60 Vbeta and 13 Jbeta primers. As handled by the study authors: In a later analysis, the count reached 74 million or so unique TCR beta chains, with about 11 million shared. This table comes from immunoSEQ multiplex PCR, and its TCRdb copy is limited to in-frame clones, with some not included. V, J and clone size reflect that table, while D and trimming were determined from the DNA. The sample includes roughly 120,000 clones, about four fifths of them seen just once.

Sequencing input: PBMCs. The gene calls are TRBV19 and TRBJ2-7; D may be TRBD2 (7 bases). The sequence was collected from a man between 18 and 35 years old in good health and CMV-seronegative. CDR3 DNA: TGTGCCAGTAGTATGTTCGGGGGGCGAATCTCCTACGAGCAGTACTTC. Translated, it gives CASSMFGGRISYEQYF.